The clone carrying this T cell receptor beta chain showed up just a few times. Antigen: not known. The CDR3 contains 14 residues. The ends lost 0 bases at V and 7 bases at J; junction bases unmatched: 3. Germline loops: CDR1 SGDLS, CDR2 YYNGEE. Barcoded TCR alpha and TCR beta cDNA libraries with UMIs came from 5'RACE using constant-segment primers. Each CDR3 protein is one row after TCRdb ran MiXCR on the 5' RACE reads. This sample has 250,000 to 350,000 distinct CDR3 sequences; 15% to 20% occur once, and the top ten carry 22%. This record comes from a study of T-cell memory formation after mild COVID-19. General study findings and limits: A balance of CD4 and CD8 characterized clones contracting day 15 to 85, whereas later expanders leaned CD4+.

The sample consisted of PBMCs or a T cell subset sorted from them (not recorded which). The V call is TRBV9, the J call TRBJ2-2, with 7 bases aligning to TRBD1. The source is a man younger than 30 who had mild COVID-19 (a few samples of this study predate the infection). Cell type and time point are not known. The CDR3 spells CASSVAGGSGELFF. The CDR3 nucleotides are TGTGCCAGCAGCGTAGCAGGGGGTAGCGGGGAGCTGTTTTTT.